This TCR beta chain was observed in a study of blood T cells in healthy people across ages. Study-level results: Reliance upon unsorted PBMCs precluded definitive naive versus antigen-experienced comparison. Roughly linearly, TCR beta diversity per million T cells fell as age increased.

On this clonotype itself: No antigen is known for it.

V shed 6 bases and J 4 bases; nucleotides not matched to a gene: 6. The CDR3 is made up of 14 amino acids. Looked up from germline, CDR1 is MNHEY and CDR2 is SVGEGT. Caucasian, healthy and from Russia, the donors were aged between roughly 6 and 95. Isolation per sample recovered at least 6.5 million PBMCs. Then a second PCR, running roughly 6 to 11 cycles, was carried out with a sample-barcoded 5' primer and a J-beta primer mix. TCRdb ran MiXCR on the 5' RACE reads and lists one entry per CDR3 protein. The table lists about 1,400,000 distinct CDR3 sequences, 42% of them singletons. This receptor was identified in a woman younger than 30 in good health. The sequenced material came from blood. This chain uses TRBV6-2 or TRBV6-3 with TRBJ1-1; TRBD1 matches at 9 bases. In nucleotides, the CDR3 is TGTGCCAGCAGGGGGACAGGGCGGGTCACTGAAGCTTTCTTT. As protein: CASRGTGRVTEAFF.